The T cell receptor beta chain under discussion was sequenced for a study of T cell repertoires in cytomegalovirus infection. Study overall: Signatures in public TCR beta sequences pointed to both CMV infection and matching HLA type.

Findings and caveats of the study: Public TCR beta family frequency separated CMV-and-HLA carriers, including in an independent cohort.

This clonotype was recorded many times. The antigen remains undetermined. CDR3 length: 16 amino acids. Germline CDR1 is MNHNS and CDR2 is SASEGT. With 7 bases removed from V and 3 bases from J, the gap between germline ends came to 20 bases. TCRdb re-called the reads with MiXCR, one entry per CDR3 protein. The table has 150,000 to 200,000 distinct CDR3 sequences, roughly a fifth seen once. The TCR originated in a human donor in good health (CMV status not recorded). Some clones in this sample may be carry-over from other donors' samples. The source material was PBMCs. V is TRBV6-1 and J is TRBJ2-3; no clear D. The chain's CDR3 is CASMPPAGSSTDTQYF. DNA of the CDR3: TGTGCCAGCATGCCCCCCGCCGGATCTTCGACAGATACGCAGTATTTT.